The next 17 T cell receptor beta chains were all read from a single sample in a study of T cells in Graves' hyperthyroidism and ophthalmopathy. RNA transcripts yielded amplified TCR beta CDR3 regions. A set of HTBI primers served as the primers for a first-round RT-PCR of the TCR CDR3. Using its own MiXCR run on the multiplex PCR reads, TCRdb lists one record per CDR3 protein. The sample has under 350,000 distinct CDR3 sequences, 15% to 20% seen once; the top ten hold around 54%. Sequencing was done on a sample of blood. The origin of the receptors is a woman between 50 and 59 years old with Graves' hyperthyroidism.

This clonotype was recorded a few times. The chain is built from TRBV18 and TRBJ2-5; D gene ambiguous. Trimming shortened V by 4 bases and J by 1 base, and 10 bases separated the two germline ends. This CDR3 is 14 amino acids long. Germline CDR1 and CDR2: KGHSH and LQKENI. The CDR3 DNA follows: TGTGCCAGCTCACTCACAGCAATCCAAGAGACCCAGTACTTC. Protein: CASSLTAIQETQYF.

The chain carries TRBV19 and TRBJ1-1; unclear D gene. The CDR3 runs to 12 residues. Germline V gene lookup returns CDR1 LNHDA and CDR2 SQIVND (reference sequence). Trimming took off 7 bases at V and 3 bases at J, with 9 bases between the two ends. This CDR3 reads CASIGTYTEAFF. CDR3 bases: TGTGCCAGTATCGGAACTTACACTGAAGCTTTCTTT.

This clonotype occurred many times. V usage is TRBV12-5 and J usage is TRBJ1-1, with 12 bases fitting TRBD1. The CDR3 totals 18 residues. J gave up 0 bases and V 4 bases, and 9 bases lay outside the gene matches. CDR1 and CDR2 (germline): LGHNT, FRNRAP. Here the CDR3 DNA reads TGTGCTAGTGGTTCGGGGACAGGGGGCTATAAGTTGAACACTGAAGCTTTCTTT. Encoded protein: CASGSGTGGYKLNTEAFF.

J is TRBJ1-5 and V is TRBV27; tentative D call: TRBD1 (6 bases). The V gene lost 5 bases and the J gene lost 0 bases, with 14 bases spanning the gap. Per germline, CDR1 MNHEY and CDR2 SMNVEV (reference sequence). The CDR3 runs to 16 residues. Here the CDR3 reads CASSASGAHSNQPQHF. As DNA, the CDR3 is TGTGCCAGCAGTGCATCAGGGGCGCATAGCAATCAGCCCCAGCATTTT.

This clonotype was detected many times. This chain uses TRBV4-1 with TRBJ2-7; 11 bases match TRBD2. The germline V gene encodes CDR1 MGHRA and CDR2 YSYEKL. This CDR3 comprises 15 residues. Unmatched junction bases numbered 3, after V lost 1 base and J lost 4 bases. Here the CDR3 reads CASSQAGLAEYEQYF. In nucleotides, the CDR3 is TGCGCCAGCAGCCAAGCGGGACTAGCGGAATACGAGCAGTACTTC.

The chain recombines TRBV19 with TRBJ2-2, with 9 bases matching TRBD1. Losses at the gene ends were 7 bases for V and 0 bases for J; bases not matched to a gene: 6. Germline lookup yields CDR1 LNHDA and CDR2 SQIVND (reference sequence). The length of the CDR3 is 16 residues. The CDR3 spells CASKLQGAANTGELFF. CDR3 nucleotide sequence: TGTGCCAGTAAATTACAGGGGGCCGCGAACACCGGGGAGCTGTTTTTT.

This clonotype was recorded a few times. The chain is built from TRBV20-1 and TRBJ2-1; D is perhaps TRBD2 (5 bases). V lost 7 bases and J lost 7, with 20 bases in between. This CDR3 spans 14 amino acids. The germline gives CDR1 DFQATT, CDR2 SNEGSKA (reference sequence). CDR3 bases: TGCAGTGGCATACCCAGCGGCCCGAGGAATGAGCAGTTCTTC. Its translation is CSGIPSGPRNEQFF.

The gene calls are TRBV19 and TRBJ1-2, with 7 bases matching TRBD1. The CDR3 is 15 amino acids. The trim removed 3 bases at V and 3 bases at J, leaving 7 bases unmatched. Germline-derived CDR1 and CDR2 are LNHDA and SQIVND (reference sequence). This CDR3 is CASSIPRQGHYGYTF. DNA for the CDR3: TGTGCCAGTAGTATCCCCCGACAGGGTCACTATGGCTACACCTTC.

This clonotype appeared many times. The CDR3 is CASRWTAASGNTIYF. Here the CDR3 DNA reads TGTGCCAGCAGGTGGACGGCCGCCTCTGGAAACACCATATATTTT. The chain combines TRBV12-3 or TRBV12-4 with TRBJ1-3; no firm D call. Trimming took off 6 bases at V and 0 bases at J, with 12 bases between the two ends. CDR3 length: 15 residues.

In this sample, this clonotype turned up a few times. A read error is possible here, since a much larger clone lies one base away. The rearrangement joins TRBV6-1 to TRBJ1-2; no definite D call. The CDR3 contains 13 residues. Trimming cost V 2 bases and J 4 bases, with 8 bases left between them. In germline, CDR1 is MNHNS, CDR2 SASEGT. CDR3 sequence reads: CASSESGTYGYTF. The CDR3 bases are TGTGCCAGCAGTGAATCAGGCACCTATGGCTACACCTTC.

Regarding this clonotype: A much larger clone is a single base away; this may be a read error. V and J are TRBV3-1 and TRBJ1-1; D unclear. This CDR3 contains 12 residues. CDR1 and CDR2 from the germline V gene are LGHDT and YNNKEL (reference sequence). With 6 bases removed from V and 5 bases from J, the gap between germline ends came to 10 bases. The CDR3 DNA reads TGTGCCAGCAGATCTGCAGGAACTGAAGCTTTCTTT. Amino acids: CASRSAGTEAFF.

V is TRBV5-5 and J is TRBJ2-7, with 12 bases matching TRBD1. The CDR3 length is 16 residues. Germline V gene data show CDR1 as SGHKS and CDR2 as YYEKEE (reference sequence). V was clipped by 4 bases and J by 5 bases; unmatched bases: 10. CDR3 bases: TGTGCCAGCAGCACCACCGGGACAGGGGGCTTCAACGAGCAGTACTTC. Translating it yields CASSTTGTGGFNEQYF. Supplemented by reference TRBV5-5 and TRBJ2-7, the full variable domain reads DAGVTQSPTHLIKTRGQQVTLRCSPISGHKSVSWYQQVLGQGPQFIFQYYEKEERGRGNFPDRFSARQFPNYSSELNVNALLLGDSALYLCASSTTGTGGFNEQYFGPGTRLTVT.

This clonotype was observed many times. The chain couples TRBV12-3 or TRBV12-4 to TRBJ1-5, with D unclear. V dropped 6 bases and J dropped 0 bases, with 12 bases sitting between them. The CDR3 loop spans 15 amino acids. The CDR3 spells CASRRTANSNQPQHF. The DNA of the CDR3 is TGTGCCAGCAGGCGGACGGCGAATAGCAATCAGCCCCAGCATTTT.

This clonotype was found a few times. The CDR3 is CASSASGSGEQYF. In DNA form, the CDR3 reads TGTGCCAGCAGCGCTAGCGGGAGCGGAGAGCAGTACTTC. The chain uses TRBV9 and TRBJ2-7; 10 bases agree with TRBD2. Trimming took 3 bases from V and 7 from J; bases not matched to a gene: 4. Germline V CDR1 and CDR2: SGDLS, YYNGEE. This CDR3 spans 13 amino acids.

This clonotype was counted between two and nine times. J is TRBJ1-2 and V is TRBV27; D gene unclear. V lost 5 bases, J lost 7 bases, and 17 bases lay in between. The V gene's germline CDR1 is MNHEY and CDR2 SMNVEV (reference sequence). The CDR3 covers 14 residues. The CDR3, as DNA: TGTGCCAGCAGTGTAAGGGTGGGGAATGGTGGCTACACCTTC. It translates to CASSVRVGNGGYTF.

Only a few counts were recorded for this clonotype. The chain joins TRBV19 to TRBJ1-3; D is unclear. The CDR3 runs to 13 residues. Germline CDR1 is LNHDA and CDR2 is SQIVND (reference sequence). Trimming cost V 6 bases and J 4 bases, with 10 bases left between them. CDR3 nucleotide sequence: TGTGCCAGTAGCGAAGATGAAGGAAACACCATATATTTT. This codes for CASSEDEGNTIYF.

The J gene is TRBJ2-2, the V gene TRBV2; TRBD2 matches at 8 bases. The ends lost 6 bases at V and 4 bases at J; junction bases unmatched: 4. The germline V gene encodes CDR1 SNHLY and CDR2 FYNNEI. This CDR3 is 14 amino acids long. The CDR3 DNA reads as TGTGCCAGCAGGGCAGGACTAGCCACCGGGGAGCTGTTTTTT. Encoded protein: CASRAGLATGELFF.